The rows below give T cell receptor beta chains drawn from one sample of a study of T cell responses to AZD1222 COVID-19 vaccine. Sequencing used immunoSEQ multiplex PCR; TCRdb keeps in-frame clones, though not all of them. The table has 98,000 or so clones, around 91% seen once; the top ten hold roughly a sixth. This specimen consisted of peripheral blood, obtained on day 0 of AZD1222 vaccination. These TCRs come from an adult in good health. Each CDR3 is given with its conserved first and last residue. Fields, in order: V gene, D gene, J gene, clone size, CDR3 protein, CDR3 DNA. D genes are given only for firm matches. Size is stated for part of the rows, as once, few or many counts, or as a class when the clone is expanded.

>TRBV6-5|-|TRBJ1-1|-
CASRTDSTEAFF
TGTGCCAGCAGAACTGACTCCACTGAAGCTTTCTTT
>TRBV11-2|-|TRBJ2-1|once
CASSHGSVSYEQFF
TGTGCCAGCAGCCACGGTAGTGTGAGCTATGAGCAGTTCTTC
>TRBV7-3|-|TRBJ2-5|-
CASSLISRGVGETQYF
TGTGCCAGCAGCTTAATTAGTAGGGGGGTAGGAGAGACCCAGTACTTC
>TRBV5-4|-|TRBJ2-7|-
CASSLVGGSYEQYF
TGTGCCAGCAGCTTGGTCGGGGGCTCCTACGAGCAGTACTTC
>TRBV6-2/TRBV6-3|TRBD1|TRBJ1-3|-
CASSYYPRGQGSGNTIYF
TGTGCCAGCAGTTATTACCCCCGGGGACAGGGCTCTGGAAACACCATATATTTT
>TRBV25-1|-|TRBJ2-2|-
CASSGGRNTGELFF
TGTGCCAGCAGTGGAGGGCGGAACACCGGGGAGCTGTTTTTT
>TRBV20-1|-|TRBJ1-2|once
CSASPNYGYTF
TGCAGTGCTAGTCCTAACTATGGCTACACCTTC
>TRBV29-1|-|TRBJ2-2|-
CSVDPGGGNTGELFF
TGCAGCGTTGATCCCGGGGGCGGAAACACCGGGGAGCTGTTTTTT
>TRBV28|-|TRBJ1-4|-
CASRRGGSRNEKLFF
TGTGCCAGCAGGCGGGGGGGCTCACGAAATGAAAAACTGTTTTTT
>TRBV12-5|-|TRBJ2-2|-
CASGLNREKAGELFF
TGTGCTAGTGGTTTGAACAGGGAAAAAGCCGGGGAGCTGTTTTTT
>TRBV6-5|-|TRBJ2-1|-
CASSKGTDYNEQFF
TGTGCCAGCAGCAAGGGGACCGACTACAATGAGCAGTTCTTC
>TRBV4-1|TRBD2|TRBJ2-5|-
CASSPRLAGGDETQYF
TGCGCCAGCAGCCCGCGACTAGCGGGGGGGGATGAGACCCAGTACTTC
>TRBV9|-|TRBJ1-1|-
CASSVGSSGPEAFF
TGTGCCAGCAGCGTAGGGAGTTCGGGCCCTGAAGCTTTCTTT
>TRBV12-5|-|TRBJ1-1|-
CASGPPHLGMPNTEAFF
TGTGCTAGTGGTCCCCCCCACCTGGGGATGCCTAACACTGAAGCTTTCTTT
>TRBV7-9|-|TRBJ1-2|-
CASSLEVDRNYGYTF
TGTGCCAGCAGCTTAGAGGTAGACAGGAACTATGGCTACACCTTC